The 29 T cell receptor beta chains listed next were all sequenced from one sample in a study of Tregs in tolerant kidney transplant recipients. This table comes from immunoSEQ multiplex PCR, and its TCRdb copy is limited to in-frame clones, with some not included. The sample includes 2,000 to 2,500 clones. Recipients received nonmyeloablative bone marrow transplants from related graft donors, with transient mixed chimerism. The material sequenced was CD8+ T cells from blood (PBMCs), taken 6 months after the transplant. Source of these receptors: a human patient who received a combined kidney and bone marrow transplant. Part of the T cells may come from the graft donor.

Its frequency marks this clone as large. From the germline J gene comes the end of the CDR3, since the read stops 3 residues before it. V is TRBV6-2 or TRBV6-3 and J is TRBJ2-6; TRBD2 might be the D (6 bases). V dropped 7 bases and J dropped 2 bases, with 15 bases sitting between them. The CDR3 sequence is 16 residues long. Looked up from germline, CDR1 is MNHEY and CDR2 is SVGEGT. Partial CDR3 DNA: TGTGCCAGCACCCCTACGTGGGGGGCTGGGGCCAACGTC. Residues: CASTPTWGAGANV. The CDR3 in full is CASTPTWGAGANVLTF.

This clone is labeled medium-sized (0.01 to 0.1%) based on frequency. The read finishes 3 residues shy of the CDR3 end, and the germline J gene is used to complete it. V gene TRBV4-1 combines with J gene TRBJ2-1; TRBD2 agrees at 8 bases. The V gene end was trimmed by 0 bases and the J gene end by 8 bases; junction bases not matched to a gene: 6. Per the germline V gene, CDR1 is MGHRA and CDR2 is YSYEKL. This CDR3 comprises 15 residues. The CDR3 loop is CASSQDSTSVYEQFF. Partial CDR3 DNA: TGCGCCAGCAGCCAAGACTCGACTAGCGTCTATGAG.

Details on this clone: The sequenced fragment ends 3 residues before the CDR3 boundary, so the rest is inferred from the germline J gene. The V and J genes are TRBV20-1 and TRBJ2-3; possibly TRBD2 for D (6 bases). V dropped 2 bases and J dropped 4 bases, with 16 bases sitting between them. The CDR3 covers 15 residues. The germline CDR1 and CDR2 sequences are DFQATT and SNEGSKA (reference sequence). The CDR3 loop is CSARSGTGEADTQYF. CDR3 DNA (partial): TGCAGTGCTAGAAGTGGGACTGGGGAGGCAGATACG.

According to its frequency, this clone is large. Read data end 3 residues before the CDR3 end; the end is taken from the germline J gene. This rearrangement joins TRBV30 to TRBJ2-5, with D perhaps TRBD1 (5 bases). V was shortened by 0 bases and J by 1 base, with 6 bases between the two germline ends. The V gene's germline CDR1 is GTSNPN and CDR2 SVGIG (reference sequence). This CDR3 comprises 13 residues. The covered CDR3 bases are TGTGCCTGGAGTGTAGACAGCCAAGAGACC. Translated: CAWSVDSQET. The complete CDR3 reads CAWSVDSQETQYF.

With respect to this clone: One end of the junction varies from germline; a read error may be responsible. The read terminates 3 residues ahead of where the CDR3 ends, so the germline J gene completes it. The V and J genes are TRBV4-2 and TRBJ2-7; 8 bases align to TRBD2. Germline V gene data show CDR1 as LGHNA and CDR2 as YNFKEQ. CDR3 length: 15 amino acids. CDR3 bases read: TGCGCCAGCAGCCAAGATCGGGCGGGAGGTTCCGAG. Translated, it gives CASSQDRAGGSE. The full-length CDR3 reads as CASSQDRAGGSEQYF.

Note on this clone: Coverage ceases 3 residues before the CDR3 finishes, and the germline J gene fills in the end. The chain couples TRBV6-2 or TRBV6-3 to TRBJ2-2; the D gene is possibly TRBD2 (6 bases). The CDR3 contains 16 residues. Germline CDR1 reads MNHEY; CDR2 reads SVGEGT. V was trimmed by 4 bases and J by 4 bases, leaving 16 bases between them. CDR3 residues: CASSSFTSRGTGELFF. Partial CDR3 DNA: TGTGCCAGCAGTTCCTTTACTAGCCGCGGCACCGGGGAG.

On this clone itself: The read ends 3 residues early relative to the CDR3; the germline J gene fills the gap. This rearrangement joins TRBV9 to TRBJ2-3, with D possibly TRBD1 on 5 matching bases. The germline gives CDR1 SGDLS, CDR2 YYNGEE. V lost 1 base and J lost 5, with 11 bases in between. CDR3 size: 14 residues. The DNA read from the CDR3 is TGTGCCAGCAGCGTATCAGGGAAGTTAGATACG. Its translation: CASSVSGKLDT. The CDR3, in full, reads CASSVSGKLDTQYF.

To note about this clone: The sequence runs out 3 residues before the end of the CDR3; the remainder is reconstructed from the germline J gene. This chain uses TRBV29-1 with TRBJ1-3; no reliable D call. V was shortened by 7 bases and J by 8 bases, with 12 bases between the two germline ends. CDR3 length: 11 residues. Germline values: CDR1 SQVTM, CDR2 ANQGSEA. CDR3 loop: CSAAKVDTIYF. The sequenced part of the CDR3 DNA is TGCAGCGCCGCCAAGGTGGACACC.

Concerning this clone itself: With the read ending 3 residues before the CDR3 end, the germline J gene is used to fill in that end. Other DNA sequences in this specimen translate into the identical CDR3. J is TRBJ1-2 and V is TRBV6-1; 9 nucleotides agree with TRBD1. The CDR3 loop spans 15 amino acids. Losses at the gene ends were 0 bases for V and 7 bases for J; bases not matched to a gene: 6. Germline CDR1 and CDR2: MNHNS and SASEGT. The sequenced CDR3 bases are TGTGCCAGCAGTGAAGCACCGGACAGGGGTAGTGGC. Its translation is CASSEAPDRGSG. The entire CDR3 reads CASSEAPDRGSGYTF.

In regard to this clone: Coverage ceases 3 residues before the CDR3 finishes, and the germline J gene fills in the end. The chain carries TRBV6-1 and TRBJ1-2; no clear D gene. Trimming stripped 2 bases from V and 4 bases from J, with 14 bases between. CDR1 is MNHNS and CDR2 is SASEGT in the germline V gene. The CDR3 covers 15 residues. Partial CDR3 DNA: TGTGCCAGCAGTGAACAGTTGGCCTCCGCCTATGGC. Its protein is CASSEQLASAYG. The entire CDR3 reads CASSEQLASAYGYTF.

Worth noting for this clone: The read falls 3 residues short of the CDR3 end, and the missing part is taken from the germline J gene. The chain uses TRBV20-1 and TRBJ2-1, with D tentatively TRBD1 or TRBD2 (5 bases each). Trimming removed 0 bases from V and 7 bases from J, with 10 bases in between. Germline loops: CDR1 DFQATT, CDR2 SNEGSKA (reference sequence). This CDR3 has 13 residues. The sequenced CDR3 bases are TGCAGTGCTAGAGATCTCAGGGAGAATGAG. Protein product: CSARDLRENE. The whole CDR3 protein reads CSARDLRENEQFF.

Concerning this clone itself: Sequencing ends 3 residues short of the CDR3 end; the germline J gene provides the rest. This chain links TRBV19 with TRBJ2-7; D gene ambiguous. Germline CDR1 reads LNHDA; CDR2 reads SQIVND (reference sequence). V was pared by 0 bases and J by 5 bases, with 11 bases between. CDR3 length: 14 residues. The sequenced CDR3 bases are TGTGCCAGTAGTATAGACTCCTCACATAACGAG. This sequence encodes CASSIDSSHNE. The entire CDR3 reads CASSIDSSHNEQYF.

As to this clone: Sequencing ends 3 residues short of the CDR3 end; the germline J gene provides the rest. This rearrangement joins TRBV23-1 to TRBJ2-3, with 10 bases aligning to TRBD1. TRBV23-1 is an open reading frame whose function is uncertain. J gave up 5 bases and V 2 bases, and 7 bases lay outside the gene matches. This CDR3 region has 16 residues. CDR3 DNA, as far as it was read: TGCGCCAGCAGTCAAGGGAGACAGGGGGCTGGAGATACG. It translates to CASSQGRQGAGDT. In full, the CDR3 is CASSQGRQGAGDTQYF.

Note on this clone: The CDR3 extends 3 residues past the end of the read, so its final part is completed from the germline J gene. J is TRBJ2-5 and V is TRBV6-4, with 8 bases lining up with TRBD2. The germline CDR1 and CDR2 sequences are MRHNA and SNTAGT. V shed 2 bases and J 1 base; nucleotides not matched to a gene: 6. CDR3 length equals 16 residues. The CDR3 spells CASSDAQRGIQETQYF. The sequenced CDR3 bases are TGTGCCAGCAGTGACGCACAGCGGGGGATCCAAGAGACC.

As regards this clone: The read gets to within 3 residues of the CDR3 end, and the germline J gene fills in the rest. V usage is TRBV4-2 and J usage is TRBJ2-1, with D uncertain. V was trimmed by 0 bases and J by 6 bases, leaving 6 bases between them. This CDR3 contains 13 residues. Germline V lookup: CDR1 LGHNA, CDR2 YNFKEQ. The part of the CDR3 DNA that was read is TGTGCCAGCAGCCAAGATCCCTTCAATGAG. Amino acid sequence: CASSQDPFNE. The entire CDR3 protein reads CASSQDPFNEQFF.

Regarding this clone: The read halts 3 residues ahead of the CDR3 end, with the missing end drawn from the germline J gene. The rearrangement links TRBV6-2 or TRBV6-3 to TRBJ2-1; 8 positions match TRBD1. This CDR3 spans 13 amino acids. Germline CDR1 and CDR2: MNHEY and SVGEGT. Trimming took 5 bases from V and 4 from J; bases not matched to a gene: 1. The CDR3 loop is CASSRTGYNEQFF. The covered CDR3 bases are TGTGCCAGCAGTCGGACAGGGTACAATGAG.

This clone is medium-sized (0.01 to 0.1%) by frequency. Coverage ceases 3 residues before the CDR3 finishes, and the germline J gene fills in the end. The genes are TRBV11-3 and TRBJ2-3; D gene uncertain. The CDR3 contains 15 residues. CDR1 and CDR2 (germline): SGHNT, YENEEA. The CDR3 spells CASRSPRVGTDTQYF. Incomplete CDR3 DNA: TGTGCAAGTCGCTCCCCCCGGGTTGGCACAGATACG.

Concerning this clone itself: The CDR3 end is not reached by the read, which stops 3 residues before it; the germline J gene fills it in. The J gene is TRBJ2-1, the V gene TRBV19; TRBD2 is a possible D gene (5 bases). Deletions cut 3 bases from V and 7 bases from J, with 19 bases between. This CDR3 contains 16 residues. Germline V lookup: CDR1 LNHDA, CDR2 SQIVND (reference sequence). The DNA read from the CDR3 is TGTGCCAGTAGTATGTGGCTAGCTAGAATGGGGAATGAG. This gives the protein CASSMWLARMGNE. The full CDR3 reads CASSMWLARMGNEQFF. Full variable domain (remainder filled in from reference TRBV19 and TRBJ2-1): DGGITQSPKYLFRKEGQNVTLSCEQNLNHDAMYWYRQDPGQGLRLIYYSQIVNDFQKGDIAEGYSVSREKKESFPLTVTSAQKNPTAFYLCASSMWLARMGNEQFFGPGTRLTVL.

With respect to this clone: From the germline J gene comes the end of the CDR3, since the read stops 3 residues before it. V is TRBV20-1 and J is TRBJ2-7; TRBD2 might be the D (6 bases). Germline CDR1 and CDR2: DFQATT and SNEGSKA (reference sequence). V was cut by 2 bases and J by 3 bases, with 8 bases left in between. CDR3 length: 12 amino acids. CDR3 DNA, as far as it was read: TGCAGTGCTAGACGGCGGGACTACGAG. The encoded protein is CSARRRDYE. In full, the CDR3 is CSARRRDYEQYF.

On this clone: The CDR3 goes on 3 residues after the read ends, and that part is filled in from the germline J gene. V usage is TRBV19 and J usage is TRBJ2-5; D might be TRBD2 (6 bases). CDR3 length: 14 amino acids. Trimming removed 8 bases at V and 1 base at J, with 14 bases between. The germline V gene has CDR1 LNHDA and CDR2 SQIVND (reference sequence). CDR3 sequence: CASGWAGLQETQYF. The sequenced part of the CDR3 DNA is TGTGCCAGTGGTTGGGCGGGGCTCCAAGAGACC.

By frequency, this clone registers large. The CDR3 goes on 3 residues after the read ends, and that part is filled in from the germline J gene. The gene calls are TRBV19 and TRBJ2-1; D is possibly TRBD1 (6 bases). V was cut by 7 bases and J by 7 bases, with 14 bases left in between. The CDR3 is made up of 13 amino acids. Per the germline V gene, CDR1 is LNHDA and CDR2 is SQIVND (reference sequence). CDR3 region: CASTTTGWNEQFF. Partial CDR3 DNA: TGTGCCAGTACTACCACAGGGTGGAATGAG.

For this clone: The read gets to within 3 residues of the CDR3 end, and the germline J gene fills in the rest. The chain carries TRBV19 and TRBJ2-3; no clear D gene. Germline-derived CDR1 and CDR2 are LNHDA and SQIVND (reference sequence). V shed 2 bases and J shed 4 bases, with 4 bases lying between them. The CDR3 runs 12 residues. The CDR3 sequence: CASSILSDTQYF. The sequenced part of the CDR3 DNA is TGTGCCAGTAGTATACTATCAGATACG. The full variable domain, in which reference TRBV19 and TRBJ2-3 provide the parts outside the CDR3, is DGGITQSPKYLFRKEGQNVTLSCEQNLNHDAMYWYRQDPGQGLRLIYYSQIVNDFQKGDIAEGYSVSREKKESFPLTVTSAQKNPTAFYLCASSILSDTQYFGPGTRLTVL.

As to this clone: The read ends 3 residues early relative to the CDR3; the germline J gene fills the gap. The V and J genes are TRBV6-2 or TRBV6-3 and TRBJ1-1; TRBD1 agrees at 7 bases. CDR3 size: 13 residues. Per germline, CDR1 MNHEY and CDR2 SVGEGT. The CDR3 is CASSTETGFEAFF. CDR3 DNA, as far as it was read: TGTGCCAGCAGTACCGAGACAGGGTTCGAA.

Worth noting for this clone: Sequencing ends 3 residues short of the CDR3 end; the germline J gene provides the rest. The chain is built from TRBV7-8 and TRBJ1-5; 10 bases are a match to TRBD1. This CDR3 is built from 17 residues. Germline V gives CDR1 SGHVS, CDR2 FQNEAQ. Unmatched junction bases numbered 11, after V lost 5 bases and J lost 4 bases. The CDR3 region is CASSQGVTGGPNQPQHF. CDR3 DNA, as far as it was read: TGTGCCAGCAGCCAGGGGGTGACAGGGGGCCCAAATCAGCCC.

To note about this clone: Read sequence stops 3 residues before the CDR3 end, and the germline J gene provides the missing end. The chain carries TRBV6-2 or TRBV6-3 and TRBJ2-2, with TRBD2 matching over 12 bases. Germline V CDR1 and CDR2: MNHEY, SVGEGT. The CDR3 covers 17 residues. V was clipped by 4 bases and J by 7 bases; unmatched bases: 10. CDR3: CASSCQALAGGDGELFF. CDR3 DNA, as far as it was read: TGTGCCAGCAGTTGCCAAGCCCTAGCGGGAGGGGACGGGGAG.

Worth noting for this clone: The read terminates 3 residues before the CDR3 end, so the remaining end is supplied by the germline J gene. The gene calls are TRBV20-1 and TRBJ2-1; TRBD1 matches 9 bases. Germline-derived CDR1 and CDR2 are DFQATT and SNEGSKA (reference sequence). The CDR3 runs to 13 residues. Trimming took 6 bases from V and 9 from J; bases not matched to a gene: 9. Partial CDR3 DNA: TGCAGTGCCCCGGGACAGGGAAGGGTTGAG. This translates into CSAPGQGRVE. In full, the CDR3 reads CSAPGQGRVEQFF.

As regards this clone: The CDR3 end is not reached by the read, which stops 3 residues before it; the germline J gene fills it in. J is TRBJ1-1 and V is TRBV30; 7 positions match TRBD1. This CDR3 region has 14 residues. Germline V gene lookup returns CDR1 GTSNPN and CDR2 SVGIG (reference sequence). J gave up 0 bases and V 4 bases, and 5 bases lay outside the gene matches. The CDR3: CAWNGGQVNTEAFF. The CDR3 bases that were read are TGTGCCTGGAACGGAGGACAGGTGAACACTGAA.

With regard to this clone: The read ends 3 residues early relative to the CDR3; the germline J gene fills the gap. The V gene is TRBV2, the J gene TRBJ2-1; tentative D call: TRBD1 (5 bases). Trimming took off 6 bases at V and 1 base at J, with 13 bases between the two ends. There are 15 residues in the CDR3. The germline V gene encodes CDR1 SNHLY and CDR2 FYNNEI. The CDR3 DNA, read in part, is TGTGCCAGCAGCCAGGGTTCCTTGTCCTACAATGAG. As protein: CASSQGSLSYNE. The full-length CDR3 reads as CASSQGSLSYNEQFF.

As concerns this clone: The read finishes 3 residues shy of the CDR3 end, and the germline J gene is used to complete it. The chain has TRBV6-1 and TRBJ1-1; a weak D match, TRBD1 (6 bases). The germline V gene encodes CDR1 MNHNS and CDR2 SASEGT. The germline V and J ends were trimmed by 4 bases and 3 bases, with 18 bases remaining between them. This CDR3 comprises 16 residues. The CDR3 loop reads CASSGGPGTSYTEAFF. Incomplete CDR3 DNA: TGTGCCAGCAGTGGGGGGCCCGGGACAAGTTACACTGAA.